A selection of T cell receptor beta chains follows, all from one sample in a study of T cells after yellow fever vaccination. TCRdb reanalysed the 5' RACE reads using MiXCR and keeps one entry per CDR3 protein. The sample includes about 340,000 distinct CDR3 sequences, approximately 13% seen only once; the top ten take 2.5% to 3.5%. Sequenced material: CD4+ T cells sorted from PBMCs, taken 15 days after the yellow fever booster vaccination. The receptors derive from a man between 18 and 35 years old who received the YFV17D yellow fever vaccine. The CDR3 runs from the conserved cysteine through the conserved F or W. A D gene is named only where the DNA matches it firmly. The size field is filled for only some rows; it gives once, few, many or a size class.

CDR3nt: TGCGCCAGCAGCCTATACTCTAGCGGGGGGGGCACCGGGGAGCTGTTTTTT
CDR3aa: CASSLYSSGGGTGELFF
v_gene: TRBV4-1
j_gene: TRBJ2-2
abundance: many
d_gene: TRBD2

CDR3nt: TGTGCCAGCTCCGACAGTAACACTGAAGCTTTCTTT
CDR3aa: CASSDSNTEAFF
v_gene: TRBV3-1
j_gene: TRBJ1-1
abundance: few
d_gene: -

CDR3nt: TGCAGCGTTCTAGGAGGTCGCAATGAGCAGTTCTTC
CDR3aa: CSVLGGRNEQFF
v_gene: TRBV29-1
j_gene: TRBJ2-1
abundance: few
d_gene: -

CDR3nt: TGTGCCAGCTCGCCACCGGCAGCACGAGAGACCCAGTACTTC
CDR3aa: CASSPPAARETQYF
v_gene: TRBV18
j_gene: TRBJ2-5
abundance: -
d_gene: -

CDR3nt: TGTGCCAGCAGCTTGGCGGGGGGCCTCACAGATACGCAGTATTTT
CDR3aa: CASSLAGGLTDTQYF
v_gene: TRBV9
j_gene: TRBJ2-3
abundance: -
d_gene: TRBD2

CDR3nt: TGTGCCAGCAGCTTAGAGATGGTAGTCAACACCGGGGAGCTGTTTTTT
CDR3aa: CASSLEMVVNTGELFF
v_gene: TRBV7-8
j_gene: TRBJ2-2
abundance: -
d_gene: -

CDR3nt: TGCAGTGCTGGGGTGCCTCAGACTGAAGCTTTCTTT
CDR3aa: CSAGVPQTEAFF
v_gene: TRBV20-1
j_gene: TRBJ1-1
abundance: few
d_gene: -

CDR3nt: TGTGCCAGCAGCAGGGGGTCAGGGGGCGGCGTAAGTGCTTTCTTT
CDR3aa: CASSRGSGGGVSAFF
v_gene: TRBV6-6
j_gene: TRBJ1-1
abundance: few
d_gene: TRBD1

CDR3nt: TGTGCCAGCAGCGGGGGACTAGCGGGGGGTTCCAATGAGCAGTTCTTC
CDR3aa: CASSGGLAGGSNEQFF
v_gene: TRBV9
j_gene: TRBJ2-1
abundance: many
d_gene: TRBD2

CDR3nt: TGTGCCAGCAGAACAGGGGGCCTCGGCACTGAAGCTTTCTTT
CDR3aa: CASRTGGLGTEAFF
v_gene: TRBV25-1
j_gene: TRBJ1-1
abundance: -
d_gene: TRBD1

CDR3nt: TGCAGCGCGAAGGGGATGGGGAACACTGAAGCTTTCTTT
CDR3aa: CSAKGMGNTEAFF
v_gene: TRBV29-1
j_gene: TRBJ1-1
abundance: -
d_gene: -

CDR3nt: TGCGCCAGCAGCCAAGCCACAACAGGGCCAGCTTTCTTT
CDR3aa: CASSQATTGPAFF
v_gene: TRBV4-1
j_gene: TRBJ1-1
abundance: -
d_gene: -

CDR3nt: TGTGCCAGCAGTACTAGCGGGGGGAGTTATGAGCAGTTCTTC
CDR3aa: CASSTSGGSYEQFF
v_gene: TRBV12-3/TRBV12-4
j_gene: TRBJ2-1
abundance: -
d_gene: TRBD2

CDR3nt: TGTGCCAGCAGCTTAGGGCGGAGTAACAATGAGCAGTTCTTC
CDR3aa: CASSLGRSNNEQFF
v_gene: TRBV7-7
j_gene: TRBJ2-1
abundance: many
d_gene: -

CDR3nt: TGTGCCAGCAGCCACCGCGGGGGTGGGTCCTACAATGAGCAGTTCTTC
CDR3aa: CASSHRGGGSYNEQFF
v_gene: TRBV3-1
j_gene: TRBJ2-1
abundance: -
d_gene: TRBD2

CDR3nt: TGTGCCAGCAGCTTAGGGCACCTTAACACTGAAGCTTTCTTT
CDR3aa: CASSLGHLNTEAFF
v_gene: TRBV7-9
j_gene: TRBJ1-1
abundance: many
d_gene: -

CDR3nt: TGTGCCATCATGTCGGGGGGCTATGGCTACACCTTC
CDR3aa: CAIMSGGYGYTF
v_gene: TRBV10-3
j_gene: TRBJ1-2
abundance: few
d_gene: -

CDR3nt: TGTGCCAAAGGGGACGGGAACACCGGGGAGCTGTTTTTT
CDR3aa: CAKGDGNTGELFF
v_gene: TRBV12-3/TRBV12-4
j_gene: TRBJ2-2
abundance: many
d_gene: -

CDR3nt: TGTGCCAGCGGAAAGACAGCCGAGTCACCCCTCCACTTT
CDR3aa: CASGKTAESPLHF
v_gene: TRBV9
j_gene: TRBJ1-6
abundance: -
d_gene: -

CDR3nt: TGTGCCAGCAATGACGGGACGAACACTGAAGCTTTCTTT
CDR3aa: CASNDGTNTEAFF
v_gene: TRBV9
j_gene: TRBJ1-1
abundance: -
d_gene: -

CDR3nt: TGTGCCAGCAGCTTAGCGCCTTCCGGAGCCCAGTACTTC
CDR3aa: CASSLAPSGAQYF
v_gene: TRBV7-9
j_gene: TRBJ2-5
abundance: -
d_gene: -

CDR3nt: TGCGCCAGCAGCCCCTATGGTGGGGTAACTGAAGCTTTCTTT
CDR3aa: CASSPYGGVTEAFF
v_gene: TRBV5-1
j_gene: TRBJ1-1
abundance: -
d_gene: -

CDR3nt: TGTGCCAGCACCGACAGGGGGAGGGCTAATGAAAAACTGTTTTTT
CDR3aa: CASTDRGRANEKLFF
v_gene: TRBV12-3/TRBV12-4
j_gene: TRBJ1-4
abundance: -
d_gene: TRBD1

CDR3nt: TGCAGTGCTAGTAACAGGGGCTTCAATCAGCCCCAGCATTTT
CDR3aa: CSASNRGFNQPQHF
v_gene: TRBV20-1
j_gene: TRBJ1-5
abundance: few
d_gene: TRBD1

CDR3nt: TGTGCCAGCAGCTTAGCCGAGCTTCAGGCCCTCCACTTT
CDR3aa: CASSLAELQALHF
v_gene: TRBV7-2
j_gene: TRBJ1-6
abundance: few
d_gene: -

CDR3nt: TGCAGTGCTAGAGTCCCGGGCAGGGGGTCCCTTAGGGATTCACCCCTCCACTTT
CDR3aa: CSARVPGRGSLRDSPLHF
v_gene: TRBV20-1
j_gene: TRBJ1-6
abundance: -
d_gene: TRBD1

CDR3nt: TGCGCCAGCAGCTTGGACAGGGTTATCACCGGGGAGCTGTTTTTT
CDR3aa: CASSLDRVITGELFF
v_gene: TRBV5-1
j_gene: TRBJ2-2
abundance: few
d_gene: -

CDR3nt: TGTGCCAGCAGCTTAGTTGGGACAGGCTTTAATGGCTACACCTTC
CDR3aa: CASSLVGTGFNGYTF
v_gene: TRBV11-2
j_gene: TRBJ1-2
abundance: -
d_gene: TRBD1

CDR3nt: TGTGCCAGCAGTTACGGGATTAGAGAGACCCAGTACTTC
CDR3aa: CASSYGIRETQYF
v_gene: TRBV6-5
j_gene: TRBJ2-5
abundance: few
d_gene: -

CDR3nt: TGTGCCAGCAGCCCCGGACTACACCAGATCACAGATACGCAGTATTTT
CDR3aa: CASSPGLHQITDTQYF
v_gene: TRBV9
j_gene: TRBJ2-3
abundance: few
d_gene: -

CDR3nt: TGTGCCAGCAGCCCACTTGAGGTAGCGGGGCTCCCCGGCACAGATACGCAGTATTTT
CDR3aa: CASSPLEVAGLPGTDTQYF
v_gene: TRBV28
j_gene: TRBJ2-3
abundance: few
d_gene: TRBD2

CDR3nt: TGTGCCAGCAGTTACCCTAGCGGGGGCCTCACAGATACGCAGTATTTT
CDR3aa: CASSYPSGGLTDTQYF
v_gene: TRBV6-5
j_gene: TRBJ2-3
abundance: few
d_gene: TRBD2